These 8 T cell receptor beta chains originate from one sample sequenced in a study of cytomegalovirus exposure and HLA in healthy donors (dated by TCRdb to about 2017). Preparation of the library involved the immunoSEQ multiplex PCR assay. The multiplex PCR relied on a mix of 60 forward primers for TCR Vbeta segments and 13 reverse primers for TCR Jbeta segments. Held by TCRdb, this immuneACCESS table contains in-frame sequences only and omits some clones. Under half of the omission traces to an unresolved V gene where checked; the cause of the rest is unknown. The sample table shows about 120,000 clones, and roughly 80% are seen once. Around 1.4% of the sample comes from the top ten. The source material was PBMCs. Every receptor here comes from a woman in her late teens or twenties in good health and CMV-seronegative.

CDR3 nucleotides: TGTGCCAGCACTCTCGGACAGGGGGGTAATTCACCCCTCCACTTT. Amino acids: CASTLGQGGNSPLHF. The rearrangement uses TRBV27 and TRBJ1-6; 10 bases map to TRBD1. CDR1 is MNHEY and CDR2 is SMNVEV in the germline V gene (reference sequence). The CDR3 spans 15 residues. Trimming removed 7 bases from V and 6 bases from J; junction bases left unmatched: 6.

V is TRBV11-3 and J is TRBJ1-1, with D tentatively TRBD1 (6 bases). This CDR3 is 15 amino acids long. V was pared by 1 base and J by 1 base, with 10 bases between. Germline V gives CDR1 SGHNT, CDR2 YENEEA. Here the CDR3 DNA reads TGTGCCAGCAGCTTAGGTACAGGGAGGAACACTGAAGCTTTCTTT. Translation: CASSLGTGRNTEAFF. The variable domain in full, completed from reference TRBV11-3 and TRBJ1-1, reads EAGVVQSPRYKIIEKKQPVAFWCNPISGHNTLYWYLQNLGQGPELLIRYENEEAVDDSQLPKDRFSAERLKGVDSTLKIQPAELGDSAVYLCASSLGTGRNTEAFFGQGTRLTVV.

This clone came up a few times. This chain joins TRBV9 and TRBJ2-7, with TRBD1 identical over 7 bases. Germline V gene lookup returns CDR1 SGDLS and CDR2 YYNGEE. Germline trimming cut 4 bases from V and 2 bases from J; bases unmatched to any gene: 6. The length of the CDR3 is 14 residues. In DNA, the CDR3 is TGTGCCAGCAGCAAGGCTCAGGGGGCCTACGAGCAGTACTTC. The encoded protein is CASSKAQGAYEQYF.

V gene TRBV30 combines with J gene TRBJ2-2, with TRBD1 matching 9 bases. The germline V gene has CDR1 GTSNPN and CDR2 SVGIG (reference sequence). The trim removed 0 bases at V and 4 bases at J, leaving 3 bases unmatched. CDR3 length: 15 residues. The DNA of the CDR3 is TGTGCCTGGAGTGTACAGGGGGCGCGCACCGGGGAGCTGTTTTTT. Its protein product is CAWSVQGARTGELFF.

CDR3 amino acids: CASTPRGGNYEQYF. The CDR3, as DNA: TGTGCCAGCACCCCTCGGGGGGGGAACTACGAGCAGTACTTC. The genes are TRBV27 and TRBJ2-7; 8 bases line up with TRBD2. Looked up from germline, CDR1 is MNHEY and CDR2 is SMNVEV (reference sequence). The CDR3 runs 14 residues. V shed 7 bases and J 3 bases; nucleotides not matched to a gene: 8.

J is TRBJ2-3 and V is TRBV4-1, with TRBD2 matching 9 bases. The trim removed 1 base at V and 8 bases at J, leaving 7 bases unmatched. Germline CDR1 MGHRA, CDR2 YSYEKL. This CDR3 comprises 15 residues. Here the CDR3 reads CASSQAPNSGSTQYF. DNA of the CDR3: TGCGCCAGCAGCCAAGCCCCGAATAGCGGGAGTACGCAGTATTTT.

This clone turned up a few times. CDR3: CATSSITSAGEQYF. In DNA, the CDR3 is TGTGCCACCAGCAGCATAACTAGTGCCGGCGAGCAGTACTTC. The V call is TRBV15, the J call TRBJ2-7; tentative D call: TRBD2 (5 bases). This CDR3 is 14 amino acids long. Trimming took off 3 bases at V and 6 bases at J, with 15 bases between the two ends. CDR1 and CDR2 from the germline V gene are LNHNV and YYDKDF (reference sequence).

The CDR3 sequence is CASRLISTDTQYF. The DNA of the CDR3 is TGTGCCAGCAGACTCATTAGCACAGATACGCAGTATTTT. The chain couples TRBV5-4 to TRBJ2-3, with D unclear. The CDR3 totals 13 residues. The V and J ends lost 5 bases and 0 bases respectively, with 7 bases between them. The germline V gene has CDR1 SGHNT and CDR2 YYREEE (reference sequence).